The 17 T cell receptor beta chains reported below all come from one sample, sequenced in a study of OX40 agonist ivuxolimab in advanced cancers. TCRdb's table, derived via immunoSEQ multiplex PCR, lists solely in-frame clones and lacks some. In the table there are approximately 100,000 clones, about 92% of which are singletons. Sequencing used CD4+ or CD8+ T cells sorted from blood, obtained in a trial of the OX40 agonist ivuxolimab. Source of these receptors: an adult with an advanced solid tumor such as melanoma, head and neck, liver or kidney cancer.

Here the CDR3 DNA reads TGTGCCAGCAGCCCTACTGCGGTTGGCGAGCAGTACTTC. Its translation: CASSPTAVGEQYF. This rearrangement joins TRBV7-6 to TRBJ2-7; D remains unclear. Germline V gene data show CDR1 as SGHVS and CDR2 as FNYEAQ. V shed 5 bases and J shed 6 bases, with 14 bases lying between them. The CDR3 consists of 13 residues.

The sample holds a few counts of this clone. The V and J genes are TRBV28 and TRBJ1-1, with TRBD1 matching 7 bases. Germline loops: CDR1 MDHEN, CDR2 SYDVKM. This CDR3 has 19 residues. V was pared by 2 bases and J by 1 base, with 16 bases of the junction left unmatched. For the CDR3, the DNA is TGTGCCAGCAGTTTACTCACCCTCCGCAGGGGGAAGAGGAACACTGAAGCTTTCTTT. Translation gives CASSLLTLRRGKRNTEAFF.

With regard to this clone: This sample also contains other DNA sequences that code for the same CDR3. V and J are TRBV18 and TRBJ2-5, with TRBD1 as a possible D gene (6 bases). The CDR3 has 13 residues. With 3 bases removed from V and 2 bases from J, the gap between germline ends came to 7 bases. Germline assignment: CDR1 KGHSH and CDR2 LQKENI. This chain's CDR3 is CASSPGTQETQYF. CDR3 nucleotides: TGTGCCAGCTCACCCGGGACACAAGAGACCCAGTACTTC.

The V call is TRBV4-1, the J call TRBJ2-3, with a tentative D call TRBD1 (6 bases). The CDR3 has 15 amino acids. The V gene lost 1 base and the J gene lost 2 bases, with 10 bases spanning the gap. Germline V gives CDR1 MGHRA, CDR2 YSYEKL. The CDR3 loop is CASSQVQGTTDTQYF. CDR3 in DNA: TGCGCCAGCAGCCAAGTACAGGGTACCACAGATACGCAGTATTTT.

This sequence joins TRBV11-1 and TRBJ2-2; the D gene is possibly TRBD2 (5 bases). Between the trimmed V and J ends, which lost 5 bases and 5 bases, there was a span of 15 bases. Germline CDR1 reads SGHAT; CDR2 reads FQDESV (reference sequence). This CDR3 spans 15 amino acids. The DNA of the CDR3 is TGTGCCAGCAGCCCTAGGACTGATCGGACCGGGGAGCTGTTTTTT. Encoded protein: CASSPRTDRTGELFF.

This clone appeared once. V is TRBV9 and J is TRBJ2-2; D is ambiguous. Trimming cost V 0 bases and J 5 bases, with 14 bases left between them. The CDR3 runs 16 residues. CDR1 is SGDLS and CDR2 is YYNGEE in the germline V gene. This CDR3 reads CASSVGTTPRTGELFF. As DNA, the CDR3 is TGTGCCAGCAGCGTAGGAACTACCCCTAGGACCGGGGAGCTGTTTTTT.

CDR3 DNA: TGTGCCAGCAGCAACGACCTGAGCCGGGACTCCCAAGAGACCCAGTACTTC. This translates into CASSNDLSRDSQETQYF. The chain carries TRBV21-1 and TRBJ2-5; the listed D gene, TRBD2, was not tested against the DNA. TRBV21-1 is classified as a pseudogene. This CDR3 region has 17 residues.

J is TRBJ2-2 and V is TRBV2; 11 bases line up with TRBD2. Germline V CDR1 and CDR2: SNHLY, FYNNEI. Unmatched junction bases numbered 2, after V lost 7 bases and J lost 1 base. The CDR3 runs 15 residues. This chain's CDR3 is CASTGTSGNTGELFF. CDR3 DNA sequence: TGTGCCAGCACCGGGACTAGCGGGAACACCGGGGAGCTGTTTTTT.

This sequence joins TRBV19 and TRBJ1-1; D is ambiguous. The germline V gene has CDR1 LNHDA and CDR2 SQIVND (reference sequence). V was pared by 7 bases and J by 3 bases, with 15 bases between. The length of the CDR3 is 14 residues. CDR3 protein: CASTPREPYTEAFF. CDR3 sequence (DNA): TGTGCCAGTACCCCACGGGAGCCCTACACTGAAGCTTTCTTT.

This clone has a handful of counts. CDR3 region: CASRGGNQPQHF. The CDR3 bases are TGTGCCAGTAGAGGAGGCAATCAGCCCCAGCATTTT. The chain links TRBV6-6 to TRBJ1-5; D ambiguous. CDR3 size: 12 residues. Germline values: CDR1 MNHNY, CDR2 SVGAGI (reference sequence). Trimming pared 9 bases from V and 2 bases from J, leaving 8 bases between.

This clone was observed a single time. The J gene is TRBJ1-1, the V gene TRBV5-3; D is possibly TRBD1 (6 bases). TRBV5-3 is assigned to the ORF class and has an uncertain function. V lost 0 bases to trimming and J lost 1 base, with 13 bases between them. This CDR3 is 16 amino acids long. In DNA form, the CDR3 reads TGTGCCAGAAGCTTGGGATTCCGGGGGCGGAACACTGAAGCTTTCTTT. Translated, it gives CARSLGFRGRNTEAFF.

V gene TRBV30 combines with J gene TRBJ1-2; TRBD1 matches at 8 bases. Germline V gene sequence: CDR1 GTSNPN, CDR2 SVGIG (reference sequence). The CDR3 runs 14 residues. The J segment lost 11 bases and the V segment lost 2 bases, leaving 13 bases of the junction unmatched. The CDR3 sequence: CAWSPTGQVIRYTF. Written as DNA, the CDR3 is TGTGCCTGGAGTCCGACGGGACAGGTGATCAGATACACCTTC.

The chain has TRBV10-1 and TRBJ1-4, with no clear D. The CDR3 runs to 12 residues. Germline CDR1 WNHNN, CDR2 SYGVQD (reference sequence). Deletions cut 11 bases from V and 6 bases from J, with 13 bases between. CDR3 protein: CALTPLDEKLFF. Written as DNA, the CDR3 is TGCGCCCTAACCCCCCTAGATGAAAAACTGTTTTTT.

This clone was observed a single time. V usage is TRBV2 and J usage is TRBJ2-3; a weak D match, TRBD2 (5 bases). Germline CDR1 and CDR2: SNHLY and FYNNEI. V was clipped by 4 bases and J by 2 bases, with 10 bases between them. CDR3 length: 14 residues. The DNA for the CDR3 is TGTGCCAGCAGTGTTGAGGGTTACACAGATACGCAGTATTTT. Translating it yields CASSVEGYTDTQYF. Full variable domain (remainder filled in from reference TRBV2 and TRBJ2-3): EPEVTQTPSHQVTQMGQEVILRCVPISNHLYFYWYRQILGQKVEFLVSFYNNEISEKSEIFDDQFSVERPDGSNFTLKIRSTKLEDSAMYFCASSVEGYTDTQYFGPGTRLTVL.

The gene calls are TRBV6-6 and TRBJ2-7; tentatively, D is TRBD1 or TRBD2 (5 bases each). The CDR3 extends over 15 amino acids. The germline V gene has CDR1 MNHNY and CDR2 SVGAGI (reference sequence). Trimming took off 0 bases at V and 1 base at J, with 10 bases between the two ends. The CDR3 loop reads CASSYSSGRSYEQYF. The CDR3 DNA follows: TGTGCCAGCAGTTACTCATCGGGGCGGTCCTACGAGCAGTACTTC.

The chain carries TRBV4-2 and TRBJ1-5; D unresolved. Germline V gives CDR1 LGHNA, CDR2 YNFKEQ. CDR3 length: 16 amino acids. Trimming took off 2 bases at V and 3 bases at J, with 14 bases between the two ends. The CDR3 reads CASSQNVGHDNQPQHF. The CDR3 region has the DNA TGTGCCAGCAGCCAAAACGTTGGGCACGACAATCAGCCCCAGCATTTT.

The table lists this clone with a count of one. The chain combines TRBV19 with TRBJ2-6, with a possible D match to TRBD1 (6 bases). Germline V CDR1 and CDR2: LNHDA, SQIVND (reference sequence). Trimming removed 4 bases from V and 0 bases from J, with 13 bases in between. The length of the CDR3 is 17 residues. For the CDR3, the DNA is TGTGCCAGTAGTAGGGACACCTCCTACTCTGGGGCCAACGTCCTGACTTTC. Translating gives CASSRDTSYSGANVLTF.